This T cell receptor (beta chain) was recorded in a study of T cells in Graves' hyperthyroidism and ophthalmopathy (dated by TCRdb to between 2019 and 2020). About the full investigation: Peripheral blood samples were taken at the time of initial diagnosis, prior to any treatment. To identify TCR V-J signatures that set the groups apart, the researchers used a discovery cohort of 90 to 100 patients, made up of about 44 with Graves' ophthalmopathy and about 55 with stable Graves' hyperthyroidism. Prospective prediction of ophthalmopathy was tested in an independent validation cohort consisting of 18 to 20 hyperthyroidism patients and some 15 patients who later progressed to ophthalmopathy. The 75 to 100 discovery patients were randomly split 7:3 into training and test sets. In addition, the study compared T-cell repertoires in thyroid tissue and in blood from roughly 6 Graves' hyperthyroidism patients. After sampling, hyperthyroidism patients received methimazole starting at 30 mg daily, and ophthalmopathy patients received high-dose intravenous methylprednisolone. The paper reports TCR Vbeta CDR3 sequencing of 135 peripheral blood samples: around 45 ophthalmopathy, around 80 hyperthyroidism and around 17 progressor patients.

TCR beta CDR3 regions were amplified from RNA transcripts. A first-round RT-PCR of the TCR CDR3 used the HTBI primer set with the Qiagen OneStep RT-PCR kit. Libraries were constructed in a second round of multiplex PCR, after which size selection and purification were carried out. The libraries were sequenced on an Illumina HiSeq2000 using paired-end 100 bp reads. As for the original processing: SOAPnuke was used to process the raw data, with reads discarded if the reads contained adapters or uncalled bases, had a mean Phred below 15, or lacked an exact constant-primer or identifier match. COPE v1.2.5 was used to merge high-quality paired reads, and clonotypes were defined as unique nucleotide sequences. Clonotypes were aligned to IMGT TRBV, TRBD and TRBJ reference segments using MiTCR v1.1. The analysis included only V-J combinations with a frequency above 0.0001, which together covered roughly 99% of the repertoires. The TCS score was defined as the ratio of F50 (clonal expansion) to E x V (chaos), calculated using BLOSUM62-based TCRdist between CDR3 peptides within each V-J. Welch's t-statistics and random forest reduced several hundred V-J features to 10 to 15, which were used in a naive Bayes classifier (R e1071). Using fastp trimming at Q25 and MiXCR clonotype assembly, TCRdb reanalyzed the public sequencing data and kept in-frame beta chains. Rows matching on CDR3 protein sequence are summarized as one entry with the most common DNA and genes. These V and J calls are TCRdb output, not the study's own analysis. The table for this sample lists about 530,000 distinct CDR3 sequences; 15% to 20% of them were counted only once. The top ten hold around 17% of the sample.

Points the paper makes about the study in general: Sample size was not statistically predetermined, and blinding of investigators to group allocation was not performed. Ophthalmopathy was separated from stable hyperthyroidism by a 13 V-J signature model, with over 85% sensitivity and roughly 81% specificity obtained in cross-validation and 80%/75% obtained in testing. During validation, the model predicted progression to ophthalmopathy a median of around six months ahead of onset, with approximately 71% sensitivity and about 72% specificity. Most expanded thyroid clonotypes (frequency above 0.001) were also detected in blood, a finding suggesting that blood repertoires may reflect thyroid immune responses.

In the ophthalmopathy patients, disease was moderately to severely active, with a Clinical Activity Score of 3 or more, a NOSPECS grade of 4 or more, and a duration of less than 3 months. Exclusion was applied to patients with uncontrolled infections, other autoimmune diseases, pregnancy or lactation. Diagnoses were established on the basis of clinical symptoms, serum thyroxine and TRAb, thyroid ultrasound, and orbital computed tomography. PBMCs were isolated from 10 ml of fresh peripheral blood by Ficoll-Paque density gradient centrifugation. Total RNA was extracted using Trizol reagent, and RNA quality was assessed on an Agilent 2100 Bioanalyzer. This clonotype was seen repeatedly, ten times or more. It lacks a known antigen. Qualities for individual bases were not recorded, and no much larger clone is one base off. Trimmed from V: 5 bases; trimmed from J: 8 bases; junction bases lacking a gene match: 7. CDR1 and CDR2 (SGHTA, FQGNSA) derive from the germline V gene. The CDR3 sequence holds 13 residues, the cysteine and phenylalanine included. The kept DNA is CDR3 alone, 39 bases in frame from the first base.

The origin of this receptor is a woman aged 18-29 years with Graves' ophthalmopathy. Recombination joined TRBV7-2 with TRBJ1-2; 8 of the junction bases match TRBD1. The sequenced sample was blood. CDR3 loop: CASSPWTGLGYTF. In nucleotides, the sequence is TGTGCCAGCAGCCCTTGGACAGGGCTCGGCTACACCTTC.